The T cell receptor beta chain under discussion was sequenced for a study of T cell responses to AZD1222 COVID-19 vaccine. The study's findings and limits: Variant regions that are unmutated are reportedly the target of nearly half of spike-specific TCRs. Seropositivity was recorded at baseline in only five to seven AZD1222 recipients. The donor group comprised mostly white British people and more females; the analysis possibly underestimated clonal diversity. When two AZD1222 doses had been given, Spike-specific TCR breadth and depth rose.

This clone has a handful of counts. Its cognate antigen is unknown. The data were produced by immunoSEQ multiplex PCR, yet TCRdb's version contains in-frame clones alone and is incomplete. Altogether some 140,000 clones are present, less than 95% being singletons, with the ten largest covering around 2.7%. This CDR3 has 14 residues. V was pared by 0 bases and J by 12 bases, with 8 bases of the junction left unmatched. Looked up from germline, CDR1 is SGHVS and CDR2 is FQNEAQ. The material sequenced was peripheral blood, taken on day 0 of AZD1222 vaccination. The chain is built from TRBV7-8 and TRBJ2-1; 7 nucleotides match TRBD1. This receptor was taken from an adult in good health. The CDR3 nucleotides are TGTGCCAGCAGCTTAGCGGATGACAGGGCCCGGCAGTTCTTC. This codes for CASSLADDRARQFF.